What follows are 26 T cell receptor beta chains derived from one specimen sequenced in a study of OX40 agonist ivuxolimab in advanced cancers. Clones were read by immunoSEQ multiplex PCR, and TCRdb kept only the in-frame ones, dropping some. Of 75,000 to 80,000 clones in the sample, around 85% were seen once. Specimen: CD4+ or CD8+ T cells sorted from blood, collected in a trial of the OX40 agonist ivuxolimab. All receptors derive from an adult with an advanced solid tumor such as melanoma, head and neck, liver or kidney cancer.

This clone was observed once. In DNA, the CDR3 is TGTGCCAGCAGCACGTATACAGACAGGGGGGGAGCTGAAGCTTTCTTT. It yields the protein CASSTYTDRGGAEAFF. V and J are TRBV7-3 and TRBJ1-1; TRBD1 matches 9 bases. Germline V gene data show CDR1 as SGHTA and CDR2 as FQGTGA. The V gene end was trimmed by 5 bases and the J gene end by 6 bases; junction bases not matched to a gene: 13. The CDR3 loop spans 16 amino acids.

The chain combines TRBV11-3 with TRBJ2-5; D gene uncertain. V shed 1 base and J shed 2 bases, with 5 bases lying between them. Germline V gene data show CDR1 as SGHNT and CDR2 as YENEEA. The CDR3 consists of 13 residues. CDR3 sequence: CASSLVAQETQYF. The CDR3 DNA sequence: TGTGCCAGCAGCTTAGTGGCTCAAGAGACCCAGTACTTC.

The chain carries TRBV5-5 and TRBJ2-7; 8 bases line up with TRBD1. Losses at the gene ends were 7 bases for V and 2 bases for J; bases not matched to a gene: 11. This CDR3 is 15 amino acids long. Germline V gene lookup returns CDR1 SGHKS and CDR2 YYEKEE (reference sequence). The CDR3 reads CASSLAGTGTYEQYF. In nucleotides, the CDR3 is TGTGCCAGCTCGTTGGCCGGGACAGGAACCTACGAGCAGTACTTC. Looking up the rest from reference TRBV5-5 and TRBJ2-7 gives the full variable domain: DAGVTQSPTHLIKTRGQQVTLRCSPISGHKSVSWYQQVLGQGPQFIFQYYEKEERGRGNFPDRFSARQFPNYSSELNVNALLLGDSALYLCASSLAGTGTYEQYFGPGTRLTVT.

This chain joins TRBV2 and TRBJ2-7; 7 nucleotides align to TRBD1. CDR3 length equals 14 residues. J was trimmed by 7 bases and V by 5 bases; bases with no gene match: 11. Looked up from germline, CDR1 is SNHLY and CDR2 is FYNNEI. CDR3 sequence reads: CASSLYRDSPEQYF. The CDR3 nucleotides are TGTGCCAGCAGTCTTTACCGGGACAGCCCTGAGCAGTACTTC.

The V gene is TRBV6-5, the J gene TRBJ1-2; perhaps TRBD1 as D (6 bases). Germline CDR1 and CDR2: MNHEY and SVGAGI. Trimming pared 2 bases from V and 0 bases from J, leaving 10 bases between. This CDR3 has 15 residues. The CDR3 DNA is TGTGCCAGCAGTTACAGACCAGGGGCTAACTATGGCTACACCTTC. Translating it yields CASSYRPGANYGYTF.

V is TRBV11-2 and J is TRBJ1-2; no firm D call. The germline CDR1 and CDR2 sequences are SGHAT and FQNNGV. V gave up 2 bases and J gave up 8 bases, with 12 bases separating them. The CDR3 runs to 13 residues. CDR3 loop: CASSLTGSRGYTF. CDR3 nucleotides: TGTGCCAGCAGCTTAACCGGGAGCCGGGGCTACACCTTC.

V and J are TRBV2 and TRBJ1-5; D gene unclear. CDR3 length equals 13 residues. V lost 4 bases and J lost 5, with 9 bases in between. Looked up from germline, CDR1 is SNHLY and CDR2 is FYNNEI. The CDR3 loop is CASSAERDQPQHF. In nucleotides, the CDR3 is TGTGCCAGCAGTGCTGAACGGGATCAGCCCCAGCATTTT.

The CDR3 reads CASTLSTAANYGYTF. The CDR3 DNA is TGTGCCAGTACCCTCTCGACAGCAGCTAACTATGGCTACACCTTC. J is TRBJ1-2 and V is TRBV7-2, with D perhaps matching TRBD1 (5 bases). V was clipped by 9 bases and J by 0 bases, with 17 bases between them. Germline V gene sequence: CDR1 SGHTA, CDR2 FQGNSA. This CDR3 is 15 amino acids long.

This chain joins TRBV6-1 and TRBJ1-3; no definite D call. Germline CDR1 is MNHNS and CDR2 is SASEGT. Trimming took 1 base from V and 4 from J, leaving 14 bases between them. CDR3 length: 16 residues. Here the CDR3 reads CASSEEISSAGNTIYF. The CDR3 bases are TGTGCCAGCAGTGAAGAGATTTCCTCGGCGGGAAACACCATATATTTT.

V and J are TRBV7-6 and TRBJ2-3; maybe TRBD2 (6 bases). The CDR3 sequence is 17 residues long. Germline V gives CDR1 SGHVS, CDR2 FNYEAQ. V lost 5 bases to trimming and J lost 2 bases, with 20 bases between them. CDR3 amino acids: CASSRGRDGPPTDTQYF. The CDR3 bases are TGTGCCAGCAGCCGAGGGCGGGACGGCCCGCCCACAGATACGCAGTATTTT.

In nucleotides, the CDR3 is TGTGCCAGCAGTGAAGTTAATCCTAAAACTAATGAAAAACTGTTTTTT. Residues: CASSEVNPKTNEKLFF. The rearrangement uses TRBV6-1 and TRBJ1-4; D is undetermined. Deletions cut 1 base from V and 1 base from J, with 10 bases between. CDR1 is MNHNS and CDR2 is SASEGT in the germline V gene. This CDR3 is 16 amino acids long.

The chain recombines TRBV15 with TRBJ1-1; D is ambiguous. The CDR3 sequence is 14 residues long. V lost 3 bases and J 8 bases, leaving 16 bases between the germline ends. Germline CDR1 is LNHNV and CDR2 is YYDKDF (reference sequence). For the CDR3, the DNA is TGTGCCACCAGCAGGGGTGGTAGGGAAATCGAAGCTTTCTTT. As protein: CATSRGGREIEAFF.

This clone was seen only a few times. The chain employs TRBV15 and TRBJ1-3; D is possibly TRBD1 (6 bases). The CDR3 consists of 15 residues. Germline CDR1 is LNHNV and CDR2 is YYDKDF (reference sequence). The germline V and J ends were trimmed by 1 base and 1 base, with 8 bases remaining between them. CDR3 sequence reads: CATSRVRGSGNTIYF. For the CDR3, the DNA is TGTGCCACCAGCAGAGTCAGGGGATCTGGAAACACCATATATTTT.

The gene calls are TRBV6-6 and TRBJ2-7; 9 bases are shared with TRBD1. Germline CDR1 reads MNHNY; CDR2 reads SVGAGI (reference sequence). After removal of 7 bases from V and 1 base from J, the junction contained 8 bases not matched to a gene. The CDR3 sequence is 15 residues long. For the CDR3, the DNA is TGTGCCAGCAACGACCGGGACAGGGCTTCCTACGAGCAGTACTTC. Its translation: CASNDRDRASYEQYF.

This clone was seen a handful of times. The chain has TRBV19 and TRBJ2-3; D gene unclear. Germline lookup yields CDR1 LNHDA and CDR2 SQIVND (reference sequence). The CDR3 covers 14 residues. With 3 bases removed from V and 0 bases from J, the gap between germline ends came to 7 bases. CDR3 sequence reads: CASSMTGSTDTQYF. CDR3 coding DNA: TGTGCCAGTAGTATGACCGGCAGCACAGATACGCAGTATTTT. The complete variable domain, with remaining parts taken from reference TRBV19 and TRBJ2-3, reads DGGITQSPKYLFRKEGQNVTLSCEQNLNHDAMYWYRQDPGQGLRLIYYSQIVNDFQKGDIAEGYSVSREKKESFPLTVTSAQKNPTAFYLCASSMTGSTDTQYFGPGTRLTVL.

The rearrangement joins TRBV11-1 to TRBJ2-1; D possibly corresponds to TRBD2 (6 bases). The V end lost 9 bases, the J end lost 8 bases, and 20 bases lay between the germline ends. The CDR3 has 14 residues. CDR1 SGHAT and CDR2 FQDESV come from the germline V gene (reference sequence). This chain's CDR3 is CASTRREVRYEQFF. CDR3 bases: TGTGCCAGTACTAGGAGGGAGGTTAGGTATGAGCAGTTCTTC.

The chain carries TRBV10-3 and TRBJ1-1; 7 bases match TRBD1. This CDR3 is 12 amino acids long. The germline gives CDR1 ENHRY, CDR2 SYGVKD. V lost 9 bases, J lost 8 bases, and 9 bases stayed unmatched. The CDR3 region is CAISRDRAEAFF. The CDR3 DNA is TGTGCCATTTCCAGAGACAGGGCCGAAGCTTTCTTT.

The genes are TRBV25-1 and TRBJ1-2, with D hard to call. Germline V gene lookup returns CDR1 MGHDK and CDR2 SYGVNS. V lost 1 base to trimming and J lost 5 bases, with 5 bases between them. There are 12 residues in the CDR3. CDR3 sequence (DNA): TGTGCCAGCAGTGAATTGGGATATGGCTACACCTTC. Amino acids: CASSELGYGYTF.

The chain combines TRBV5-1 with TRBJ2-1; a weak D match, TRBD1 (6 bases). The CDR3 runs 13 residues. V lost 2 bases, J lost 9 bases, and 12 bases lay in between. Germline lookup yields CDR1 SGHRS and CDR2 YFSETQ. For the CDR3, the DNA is TGCGCCAGCAGCTTATATCAGGGGACTGAGCAGTTCTTC. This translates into CASSLYQGTEQFF.

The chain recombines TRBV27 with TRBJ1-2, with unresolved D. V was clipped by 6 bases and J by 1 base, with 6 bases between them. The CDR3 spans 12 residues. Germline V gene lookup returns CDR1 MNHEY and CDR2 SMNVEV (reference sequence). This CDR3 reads CASRESNYGYTF. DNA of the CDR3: TGTGCCAGCAGGGAGAGTAACTATGGCTACACCTTC.

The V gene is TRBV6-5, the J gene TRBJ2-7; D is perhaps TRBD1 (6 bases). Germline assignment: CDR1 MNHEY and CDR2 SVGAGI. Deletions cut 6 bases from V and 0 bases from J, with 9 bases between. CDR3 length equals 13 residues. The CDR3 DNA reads TGTGCCAGCAGCCGGGACAACTCCTACGAGCAGTACTTC. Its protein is CASSRDNSYEQYF.

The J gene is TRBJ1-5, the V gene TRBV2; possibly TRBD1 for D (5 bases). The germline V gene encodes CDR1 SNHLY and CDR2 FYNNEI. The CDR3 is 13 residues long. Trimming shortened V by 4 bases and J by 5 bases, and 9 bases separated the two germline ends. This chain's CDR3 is CASSAGNHQPQHF. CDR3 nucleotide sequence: TGTGCCAGCAGTGCAGGGAACCATCAGCCCCAGCATTTT.

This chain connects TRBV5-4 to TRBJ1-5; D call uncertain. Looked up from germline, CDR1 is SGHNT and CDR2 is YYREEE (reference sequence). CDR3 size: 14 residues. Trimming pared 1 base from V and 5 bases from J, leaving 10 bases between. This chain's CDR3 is CASSLNGVDQPQHF. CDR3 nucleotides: TGTGCCAGCAGCTTGAATGGCGTGGATCAGCCCCAGCATTTT. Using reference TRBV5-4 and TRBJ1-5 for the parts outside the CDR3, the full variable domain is ETGVTQSPTHLIKTRGQQVTLRCSSQSGHNTVSWYQQALGQGPQFIFQYYREEENGRGNFPPRFSGLQFPNYSSELNVNALELDDSALYLCASSLNGVDQPQHFGDGTRLSIL.

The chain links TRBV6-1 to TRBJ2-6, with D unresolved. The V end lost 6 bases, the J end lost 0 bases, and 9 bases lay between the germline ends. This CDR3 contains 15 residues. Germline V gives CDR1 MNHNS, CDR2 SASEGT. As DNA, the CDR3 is TGTGCCAGCAGGATGCCGAGCTCTGGGGCCAACGTCCTGACTTTC. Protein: CASRMPSSGANVLTF.

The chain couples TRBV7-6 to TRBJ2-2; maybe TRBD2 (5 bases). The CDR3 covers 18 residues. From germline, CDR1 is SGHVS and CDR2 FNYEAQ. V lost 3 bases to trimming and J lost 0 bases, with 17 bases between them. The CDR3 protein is CASSFHSGGSANTGELFF. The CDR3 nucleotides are TGTGCCAGCAGCTTCCACAGCGGCGGGTCTGCGAACACCGGGGAGCTGTTTTTT.

The DNA for the CDR3 is TGTGCCAGCAGCCTGGGACGGCAGAACACTGAAGCTTTCTTT. This gives the protein CASSLGRQNTEAFF. The chain combines TRBV11-2 with TRBJ1-1; D might be TRBD1 (5 bases). The germline V gene encodes CDR1 SGHAT and CDR2 FQNNGV. V lost 5 bases and J 1 base, leaving 11 bases between the germline ends. CDR3 length equals 14 residues.